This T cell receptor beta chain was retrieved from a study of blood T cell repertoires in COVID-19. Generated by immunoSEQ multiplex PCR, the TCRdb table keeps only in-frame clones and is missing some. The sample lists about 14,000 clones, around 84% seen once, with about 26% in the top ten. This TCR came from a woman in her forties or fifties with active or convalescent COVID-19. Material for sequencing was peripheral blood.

This CDR3 is CASSPLTSGRGETQYF. CDR3 DNA: TGTGCCAGCAGCCCACTGACTAGCGGGAGGGGAGAGACCCAGTACTTC. This rearrangement joins TRBV5-4 to TRBJ2-5, with TRBD2 identical over 14 bases. The CDR3 contains 16 residues. Germline V CDR1 and CDR2: SGHNT, YYREEE (reference sequence). Trimming cost V 4 bases and J 4 bases; bases outside gene matches: 6.